This T cell receptor (beta chain) was retrieved from a study of shared clonotypes between healthy human individuals. The authors divided CD4+ cells into CD45RA+ naive and CD45RA-negative memory subsets. At deep level, the assay was performed. Once extracted for a subset, genomic DNA was divided evenly among several immunoSEQ plates. Assay: immunoSEQ multiplex PCR; the TCRdb copy retains only in-frame clones and omits some. The sample lists a few million clones, 90% to 97% occurring once. Germline CDR1 SNHLY, CDR2 FYNNEI. V was shortened by 5 bases and J by 6 bases, with 11 bases between the two germline ends. This CDR3 comprises 14 residues. This clone has a handful of counts.

Sequencing was done on a sample of naive CD4+ T cells sorted from blood. Subset of the sample: CD45RA+ positively selected. This rearrangement joins TRBV2 to TRBJ1-6; D call uncertain. This clonotype originated in a man aged 18 to 35 in good health. The CDR3 here is CASSTSPFNSPLHF. The CDR3 nucleotides are TGTGCCAGCAGTACATCGCCCTTTAATTCACCCCTCCACTTT.